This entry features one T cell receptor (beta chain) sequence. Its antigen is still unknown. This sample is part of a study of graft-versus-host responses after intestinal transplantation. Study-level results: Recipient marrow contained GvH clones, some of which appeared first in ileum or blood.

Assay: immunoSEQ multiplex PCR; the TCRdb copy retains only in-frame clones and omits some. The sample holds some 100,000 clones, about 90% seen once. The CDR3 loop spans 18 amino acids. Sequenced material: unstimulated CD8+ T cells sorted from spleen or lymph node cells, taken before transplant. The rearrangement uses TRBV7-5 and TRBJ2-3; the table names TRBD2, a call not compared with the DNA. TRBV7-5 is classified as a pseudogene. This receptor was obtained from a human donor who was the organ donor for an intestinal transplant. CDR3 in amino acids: CARSLVGGLAGGTDTQYF. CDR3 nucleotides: TGTGCCAGAAGCTTAGTTGGGGGACTAGCGGGGGGCACAGATACGCAGTATTTT.